This T cell receptor (beta chain) was recorded in a study of beta chain features in type 1 diabetes. On this clone: Its specificity is unknown.

The length of the CDR3 is 12 residues. Germline loops: CDR1 MNHNS, CDR2 SASEGT. The ends were cut back, 6 bases at V and 5 bases at J, with 11 bases in the middle. The study's findings and limits: In every one of the four CD4+ subsets, TCRB CDR3s were moderately but significantly shorter in Type 1 diabetes patients.

Expressed TCRB transcripts were sequenced after all isolated RNA was converted to cDNA. Assay used: immunoSEQ multiplex PCR; TCRdb lists only in-frame clones, some missing. This table has hundreds of thousands of clones, roughly an eighth appearing once. The chain employs TRBV6-1 and TRBJ2-7; perhaps D is TRBD1 or TRBD2 (5 bases each). The sample taken for sequencing was naive CD4+ T cells from blood. The sequence was obtained from a young man with type 1 diabetes. The CDR3 region has the DNA TGTGCCAGCAGCGGCAGGGACGACGAGCAGTACTTC. Translation gives CASSGRDDEQYF.